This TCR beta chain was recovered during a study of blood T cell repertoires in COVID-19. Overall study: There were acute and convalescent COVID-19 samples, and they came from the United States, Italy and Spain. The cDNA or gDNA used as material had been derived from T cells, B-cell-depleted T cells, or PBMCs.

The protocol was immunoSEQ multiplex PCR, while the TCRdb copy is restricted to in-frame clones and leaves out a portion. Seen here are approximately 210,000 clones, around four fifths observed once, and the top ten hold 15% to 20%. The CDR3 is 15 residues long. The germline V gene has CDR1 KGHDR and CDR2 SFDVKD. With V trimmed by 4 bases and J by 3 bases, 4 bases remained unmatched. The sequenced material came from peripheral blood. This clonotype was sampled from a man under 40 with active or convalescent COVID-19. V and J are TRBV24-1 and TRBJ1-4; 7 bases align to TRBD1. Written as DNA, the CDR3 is TGTGCCACCAGTGAAGGGGGCGGTCCTAATGAAAAACTGTTTTTT. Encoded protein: CATSEGGGPNEKLFF.